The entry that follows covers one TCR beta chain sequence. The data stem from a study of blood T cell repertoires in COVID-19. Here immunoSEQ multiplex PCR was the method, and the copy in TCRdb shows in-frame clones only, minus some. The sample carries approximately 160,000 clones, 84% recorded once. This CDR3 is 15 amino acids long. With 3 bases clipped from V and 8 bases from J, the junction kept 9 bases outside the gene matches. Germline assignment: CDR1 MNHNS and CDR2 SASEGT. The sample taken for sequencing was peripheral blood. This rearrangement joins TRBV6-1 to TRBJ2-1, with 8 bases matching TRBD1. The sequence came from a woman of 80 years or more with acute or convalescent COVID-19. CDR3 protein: CASSDGQGSVDEQFF. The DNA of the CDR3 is TGTGCCAGCAGTGACGGACAGGGTAGCGTCGATGAGCAGTTCTTC.